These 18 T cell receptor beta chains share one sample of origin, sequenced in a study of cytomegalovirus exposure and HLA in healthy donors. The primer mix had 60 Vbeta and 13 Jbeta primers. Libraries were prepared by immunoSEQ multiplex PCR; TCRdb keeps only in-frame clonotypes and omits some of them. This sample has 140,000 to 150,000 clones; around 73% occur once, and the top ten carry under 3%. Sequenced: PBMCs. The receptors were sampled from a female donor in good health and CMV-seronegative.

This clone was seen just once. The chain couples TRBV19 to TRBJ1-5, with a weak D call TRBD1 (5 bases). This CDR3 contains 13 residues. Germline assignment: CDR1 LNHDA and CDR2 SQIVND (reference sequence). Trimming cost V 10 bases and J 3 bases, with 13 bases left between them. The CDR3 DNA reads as TGTGCCATTTCCGGGGGAACCAATCAGCCCCAGCATTTT. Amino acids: CAISGGTNQPQHF.

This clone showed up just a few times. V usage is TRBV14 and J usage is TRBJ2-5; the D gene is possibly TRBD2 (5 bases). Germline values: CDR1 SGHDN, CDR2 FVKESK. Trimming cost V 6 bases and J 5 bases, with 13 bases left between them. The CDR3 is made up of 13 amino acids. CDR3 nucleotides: TGTGCCAGCAGAGCTATGAGAGGGGAGACCCAGTACTTC. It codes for CASRAMRGETQYF. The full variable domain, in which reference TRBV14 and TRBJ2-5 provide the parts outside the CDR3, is EAGVTQFPSHSVIEKGQTVTLRCDPISGHDNLYWYRRVMGKEIKFLLHFVKESKQDESGMPNNRFLAERTGGTYSTLKVQPAELEDSGVYFCASRAMRGETQYFGPGTRLLVL.

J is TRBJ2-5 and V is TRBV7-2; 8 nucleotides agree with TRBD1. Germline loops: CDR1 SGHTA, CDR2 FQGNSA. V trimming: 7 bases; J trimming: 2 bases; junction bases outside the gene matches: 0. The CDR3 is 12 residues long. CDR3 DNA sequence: TGTGCCAGCAACAGGGGGCAAGAGACCCAGTACTTC. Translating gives CASNRGQETQYF. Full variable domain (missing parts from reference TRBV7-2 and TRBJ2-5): GAGVSQSPSNKVTEKGKDVELRCDPISGHTALYWYRQSLGQGLEFLIYFQGNSAPDKSGLPSDRFSAERTGGSVSTLTIQRTQQEDSAVYLCASNRGQETQYFGPGTRLLVL.

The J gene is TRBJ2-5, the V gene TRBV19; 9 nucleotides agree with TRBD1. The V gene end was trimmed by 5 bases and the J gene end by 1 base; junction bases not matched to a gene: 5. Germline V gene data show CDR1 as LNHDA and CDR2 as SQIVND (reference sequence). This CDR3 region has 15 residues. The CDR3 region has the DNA TGTGCCAGTAGTGCCGGGACAGGGTTCCAAGAGACCCAGTACTTC. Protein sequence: CASSAGTGFQETQYF.

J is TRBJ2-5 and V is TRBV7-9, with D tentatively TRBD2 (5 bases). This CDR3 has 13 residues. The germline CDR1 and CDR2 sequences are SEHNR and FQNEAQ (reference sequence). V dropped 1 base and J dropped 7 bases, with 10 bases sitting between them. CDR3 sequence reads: CASSLGGIGTQYF. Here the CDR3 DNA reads TGTGCCAGCAGCTTAGGAGGGATTGGGACCCAGTACTTC.

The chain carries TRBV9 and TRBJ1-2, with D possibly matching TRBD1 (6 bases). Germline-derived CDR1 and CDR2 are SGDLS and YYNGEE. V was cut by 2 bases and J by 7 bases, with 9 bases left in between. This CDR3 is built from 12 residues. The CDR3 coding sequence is TGTGCCAGCAGCGTTAAAGGGGGTGGCTACACCTTC. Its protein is CASSVKGGGYTF.

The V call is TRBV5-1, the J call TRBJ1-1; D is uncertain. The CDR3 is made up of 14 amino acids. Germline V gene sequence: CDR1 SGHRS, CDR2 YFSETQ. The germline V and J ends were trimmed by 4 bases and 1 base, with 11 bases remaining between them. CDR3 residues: CASSPGATNTEAFF. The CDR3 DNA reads TGCGCCAGCAGCCCCGGTGCAACGAACACTGAAGCTTTCTTT.

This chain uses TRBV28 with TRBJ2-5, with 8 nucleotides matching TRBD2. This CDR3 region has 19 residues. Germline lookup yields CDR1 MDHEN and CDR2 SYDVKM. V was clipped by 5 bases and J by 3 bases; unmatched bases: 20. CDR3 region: CASSPRRAPRISGKETQYF. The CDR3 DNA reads TGTGCCAGCAGTCCGCGGAGGGCCCCCCGGATTAGCGGGAAAGAGACCCAGTACTTC.

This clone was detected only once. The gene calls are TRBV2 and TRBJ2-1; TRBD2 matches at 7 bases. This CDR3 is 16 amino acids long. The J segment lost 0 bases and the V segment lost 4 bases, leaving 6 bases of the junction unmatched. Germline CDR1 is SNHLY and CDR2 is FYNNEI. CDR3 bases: TGTGCCAGCAGTGTTCTAGGCGGGAGCTCCTACAATGAGCAGTTCTTC. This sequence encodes CASSVLGGSSYNEQFF.

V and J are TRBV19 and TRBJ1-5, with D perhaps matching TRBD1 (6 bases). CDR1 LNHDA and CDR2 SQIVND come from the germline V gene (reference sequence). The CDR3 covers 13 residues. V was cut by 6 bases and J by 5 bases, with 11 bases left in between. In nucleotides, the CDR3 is TGTGCCAGTAGCCAGGGGCGGGATCAGCCCCAGCATTTT. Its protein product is CASSQGRDQPQHF.

CDR3 sequence reads: CASSSIGDRGRREHF. The CDR3 nucleotides read TGTGCCAGCAGTTCCATAGGGGACAGGGGGCGGAGGGAGCATTTT. J is TRBJ1-5 and V is TRBV28; 12 bases map to TRBD1. This CDR3 comprises 15 residues. Trimming removed 4 bases from V and 14 bases from J; junction bases left unmatched: 12. The germline V gene has CDR1 MDHEN and CDR2 SYDVKM.

The CDR3 region is CASSEVGVGDEQYF. CDR3 DNA: TGTGCCAGCAGTGAGGTTGGGGTGGGAGACGAGCAGTACTTC. The chain is built from TRBV6-5 and TRBJ2-7, with D maybe TRBD2 (5 bases). Germline assignment: CDR1 MNHEY and CDR2 SVGAGI. CDR3 length equals 14 residues. Trimming stripped 5 bases from V and 5 bases from J, with 16 bases between.

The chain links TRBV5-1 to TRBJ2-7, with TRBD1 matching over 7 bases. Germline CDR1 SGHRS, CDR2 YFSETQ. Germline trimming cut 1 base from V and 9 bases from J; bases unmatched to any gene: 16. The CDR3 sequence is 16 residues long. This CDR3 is CASSLFETGPSRVQYF. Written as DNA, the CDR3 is TGCGCCAGCAGCTTGTTCGAGACAGGGCCCTCTCGGGTGCAGTACTTC. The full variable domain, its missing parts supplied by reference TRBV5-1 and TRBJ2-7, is KAGVTQTPRYLIKTRGQQVTLSCSPISGHRSVSWYQQTPGQGLQFLFEYFSETQRNKGNFPGRFSGRQFSNSRSEMNVSTLELGDSALYLCASSLFETGPSRVQYFGPGTRLTVT.

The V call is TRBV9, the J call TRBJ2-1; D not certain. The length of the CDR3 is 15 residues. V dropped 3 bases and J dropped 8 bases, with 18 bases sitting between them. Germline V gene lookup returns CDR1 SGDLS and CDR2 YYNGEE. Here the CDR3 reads CASSAGPLSPDEQFF. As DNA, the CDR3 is TGTGCCAGCAGCGCTGGGCCGCTTAGTCCTGATGAGCAGTTCTTC.

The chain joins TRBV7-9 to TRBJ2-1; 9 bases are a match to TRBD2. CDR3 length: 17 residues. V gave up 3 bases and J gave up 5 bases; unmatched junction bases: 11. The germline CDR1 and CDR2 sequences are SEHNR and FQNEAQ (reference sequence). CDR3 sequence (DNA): TGTGCCAGCAGCTTCCCCTTTGCAGCGGGAGGTAACAATGAGCAGTTCTTC. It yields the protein CASSFPFAAGGNNEQFF.

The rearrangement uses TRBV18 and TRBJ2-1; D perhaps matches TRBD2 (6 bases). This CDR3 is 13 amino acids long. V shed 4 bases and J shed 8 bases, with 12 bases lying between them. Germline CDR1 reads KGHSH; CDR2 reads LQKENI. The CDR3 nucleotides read TGTGCCAGCTCACGCTCGGGAGAATATGAGCAGTTCTTC. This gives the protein CASSRSGEYEQFF.

Written as DNA, the CDR3 is TGTGCCAGCAGTCCACGGGGGTCCGGGAGTCGGACCATATATTTT. It codes for CASSPRGSGSRTIYF. The chain has TRBV28 and TRBJ1-3; TRBD1 might be the D (5 bases). Between the trimmed V and J ends, which lost 5 bases and 10 bases, there was a span of 21 bases. From germline, CDR1 is MDHEN and CDR2 SYDVKM. The CDR3 sequence is 15 residues long.

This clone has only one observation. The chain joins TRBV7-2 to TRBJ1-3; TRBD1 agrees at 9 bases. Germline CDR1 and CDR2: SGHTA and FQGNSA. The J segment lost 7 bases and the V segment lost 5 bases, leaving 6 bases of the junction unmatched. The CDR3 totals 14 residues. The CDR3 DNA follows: TGTGCCAGCAGCCCCCGGACAGGGGCGAACACCATATATTTT. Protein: CASSPRTGANTIYF.